This note documents a single T cell receptor beta chain sequence. As processed by the authors: Scientists estimated how many nucleated cells there were by amplifying reference gene primers. Profiled with immunoSEQ multiplex PCR; TCRdb holds only in-frame clones, not every one. That table is the source of V, J and clone size, and D and trimming were worked out from the DNA. In the table there are fewer than 300,000 clones, approximately 85% of which are singletons. The data were taken from a study of blood T cell repertoires in COVID-19. Trimming left V 5 bases short and J 11 bases short, with 15 bases between. The CDR3 runs 12 residues. From germline, CDR1 is MDHEN and CDR2 SYDVKM.

The genes are TRBV28 and TRBJ1-1; the D is unclear. The clonotype was recovered from a human donor with COVID-19, enrolled during active disease. The donor label of this sample is uncertain. The sequenced material came from peripheral blood. In DNA, the CDR3 is TGTGCCAGCAGTGTTCAGGATACTGGGGCTTTCTTT. Translating gives CASSVQDTGAFF.